The present entry profiles one TCR beta chain with its context. Its antigen is still unknown. The data were taken from a study of human T cells and chemical hapten exposure. Study results and caveats: DPC sensitization did not alter TCRs above 1 in 1000 frequency.

TCRdb redid the calling of the RACE reads with MiXCR, one entry per CDR3 protein. The data contain 35,000 to 50,000 distinct CDR3 sequences, 3.5% to 4.5% of them singletons. Time point denoted: healthy volunteer bleed at 2 weeks. Unfractionated whole blood was the source from which total RNA was extracted. Germline values: CDR1 SGHNT, CDR2 YYREEE (reference sequence). This CDR3 contains 14 residues. J gave up 2 bases and V 7 bases, and 3 bases lay outside the gene matches. The sequence came from a female donor in good health. Some clones in this sample may be carry-over from other donors' samples. Sequencing input: whole blood. The rearrangement links TRBV5-4 to TRBJ2-5, with 12 bases fitting TRBD2. The CDR3 coding sequence is TGTGCCAGCGGAGGGACTAGCGGGCAAGAGACCCAGTACTTC. Translated: CASGGTSGQETQYF.